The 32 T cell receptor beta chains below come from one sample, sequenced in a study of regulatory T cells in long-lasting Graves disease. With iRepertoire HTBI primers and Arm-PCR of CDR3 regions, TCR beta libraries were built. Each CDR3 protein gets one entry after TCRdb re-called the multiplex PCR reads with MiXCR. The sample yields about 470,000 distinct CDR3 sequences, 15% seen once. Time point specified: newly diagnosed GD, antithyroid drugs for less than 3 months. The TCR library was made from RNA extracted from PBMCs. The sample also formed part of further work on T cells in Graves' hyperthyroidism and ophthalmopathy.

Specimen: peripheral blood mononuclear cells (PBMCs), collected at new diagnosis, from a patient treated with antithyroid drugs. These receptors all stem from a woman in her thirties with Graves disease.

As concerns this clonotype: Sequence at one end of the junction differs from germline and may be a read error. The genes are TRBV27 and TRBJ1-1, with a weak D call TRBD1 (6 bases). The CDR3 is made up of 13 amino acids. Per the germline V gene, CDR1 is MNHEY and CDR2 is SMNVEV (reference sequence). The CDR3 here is CASSFQGRTETFF. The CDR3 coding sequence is TGTGCCAGCAGTTTTCAGGGGAGGACTGAAACTTTCTTT.

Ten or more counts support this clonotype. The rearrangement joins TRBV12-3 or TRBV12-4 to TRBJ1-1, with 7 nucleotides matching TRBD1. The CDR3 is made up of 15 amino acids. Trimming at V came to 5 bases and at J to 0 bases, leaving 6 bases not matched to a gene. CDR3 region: CASSPKTGLNTEAFF. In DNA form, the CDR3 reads TGTGCCAGCAGTCCCAAGACAGGGTTGAACACTGAAGCTTTCTTT.

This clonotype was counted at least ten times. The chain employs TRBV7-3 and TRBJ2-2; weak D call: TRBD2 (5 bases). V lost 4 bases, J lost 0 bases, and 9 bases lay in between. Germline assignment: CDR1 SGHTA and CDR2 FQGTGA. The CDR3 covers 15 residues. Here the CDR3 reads CASSSTGTNTGELFF. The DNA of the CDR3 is TGTGCCAGCAGCTCCACCGGGACGAACACCGGGGAGCTGTTTTTT.

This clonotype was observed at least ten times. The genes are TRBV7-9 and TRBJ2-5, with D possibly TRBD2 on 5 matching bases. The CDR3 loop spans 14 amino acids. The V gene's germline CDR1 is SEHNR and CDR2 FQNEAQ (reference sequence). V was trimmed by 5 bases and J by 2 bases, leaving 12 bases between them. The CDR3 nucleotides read TGTGCCAGCAGCGCGAGGACGGGACAAGAGACCCAGTACTTC. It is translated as CASSARTGQETQYF.

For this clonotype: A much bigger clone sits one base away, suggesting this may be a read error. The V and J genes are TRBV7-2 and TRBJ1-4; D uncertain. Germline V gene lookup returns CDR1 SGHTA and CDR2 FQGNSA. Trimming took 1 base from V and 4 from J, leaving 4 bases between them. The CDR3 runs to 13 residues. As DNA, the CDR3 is TGTGCCAGCAGCTTAGACTTTAATGAAAAACTGTTTTTT. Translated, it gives CASSLDFNEKLFF.

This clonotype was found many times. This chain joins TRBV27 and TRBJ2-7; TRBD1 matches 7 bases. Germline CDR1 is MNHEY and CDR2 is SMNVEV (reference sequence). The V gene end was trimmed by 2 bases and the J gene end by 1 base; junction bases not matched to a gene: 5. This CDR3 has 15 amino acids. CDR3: CASSLTGEGSYEQYF. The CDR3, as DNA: TGTGCCAGCAGTTTAACAGGGGAAGGATCCTACGAGCAGTACTTC.

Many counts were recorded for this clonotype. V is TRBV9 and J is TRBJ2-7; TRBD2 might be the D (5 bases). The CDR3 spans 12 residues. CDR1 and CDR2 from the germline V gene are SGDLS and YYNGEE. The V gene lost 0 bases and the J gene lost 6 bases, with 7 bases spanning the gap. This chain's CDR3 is CASSVAGSEQYF. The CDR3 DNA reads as TGTGCCAGCAGCGTAGCGGGGTCCGAGCAGTACTTC.

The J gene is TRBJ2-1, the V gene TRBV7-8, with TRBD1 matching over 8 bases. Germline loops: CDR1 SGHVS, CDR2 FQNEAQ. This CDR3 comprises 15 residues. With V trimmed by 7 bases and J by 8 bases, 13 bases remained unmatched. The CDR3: CASTLRQGILYEQFF. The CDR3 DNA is TGTGCCAGCACCCTCCGACAGGGGATTTTGTATGAGCAGTTCTTC.

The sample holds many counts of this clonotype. DNA for the CDR3: TGTGCCAGTGGGGCTAGCGGGAGCGGTGAGACCCAGTACTTC. This encodes CASGASGSGETQYF. The chain is built from TRBV19 and TRBJ2-5, with 10 bases matching TRBD2. Unmatched junction bases numbered 8, after V lost 8 bases and J lost 5 bases. Germline CDR1 reads LNHDA; CDR2 reads SQIVND (reference sequence). The CDR3 has 14 residues.

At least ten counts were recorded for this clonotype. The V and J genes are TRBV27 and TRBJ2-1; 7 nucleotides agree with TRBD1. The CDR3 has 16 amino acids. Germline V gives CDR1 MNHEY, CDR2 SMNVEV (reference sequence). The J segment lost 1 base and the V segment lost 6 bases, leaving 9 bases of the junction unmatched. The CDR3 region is CASSTDRAPSYNEQFF. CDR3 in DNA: TGTGCCAGCAGCACAGACAGGGCCCCTTCCTACAATGAGCAGTTCTTC.

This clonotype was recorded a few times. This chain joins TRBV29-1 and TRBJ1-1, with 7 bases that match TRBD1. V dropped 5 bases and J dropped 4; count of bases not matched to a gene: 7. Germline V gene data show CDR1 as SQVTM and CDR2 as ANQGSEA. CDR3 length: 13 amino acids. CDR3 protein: CSVLRTGITEAFF. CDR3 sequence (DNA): TGCAGCGTTCTCAGGACAGGAATCACTGAAGCTTTCTTT.

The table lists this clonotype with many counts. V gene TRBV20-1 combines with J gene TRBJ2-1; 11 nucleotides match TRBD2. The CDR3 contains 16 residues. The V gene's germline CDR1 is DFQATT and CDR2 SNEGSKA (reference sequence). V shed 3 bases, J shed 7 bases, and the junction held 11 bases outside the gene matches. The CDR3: CSASARLAGPYNEQFF. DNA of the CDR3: TGCAGTGCTAGTGCTAGACTAGCGGGACCTTATAATGAGCAGTTCTTC.

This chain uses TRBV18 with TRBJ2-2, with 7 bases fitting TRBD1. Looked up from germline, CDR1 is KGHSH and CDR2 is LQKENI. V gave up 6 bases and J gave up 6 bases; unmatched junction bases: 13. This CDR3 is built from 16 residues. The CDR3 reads CASSPGQDRLPGELFF. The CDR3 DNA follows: TGTGCCAGCTCTCCAGGACAGGATCGATTACCCGGGGAGCTGTTTTTT.

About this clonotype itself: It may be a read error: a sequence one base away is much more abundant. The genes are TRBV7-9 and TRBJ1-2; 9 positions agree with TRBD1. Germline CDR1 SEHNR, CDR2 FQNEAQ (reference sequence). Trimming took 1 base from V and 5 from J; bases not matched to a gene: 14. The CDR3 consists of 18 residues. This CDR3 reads CASSLVEQPGQGLYGYTF. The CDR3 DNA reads TGTGCCAGCAGCTTAGTCGAGCAGCCGGGACAGGGACTTTATGGCTACACCTTC.

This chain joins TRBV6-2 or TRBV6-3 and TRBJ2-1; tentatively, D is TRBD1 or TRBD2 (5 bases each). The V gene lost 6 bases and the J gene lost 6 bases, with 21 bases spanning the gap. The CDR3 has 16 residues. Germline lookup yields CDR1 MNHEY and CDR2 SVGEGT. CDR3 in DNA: TGTGCCAGCAGCCGATTCACCGGGGCTAGCTTCAATGAGCAGTTCTTC. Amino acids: CASSRFTGASFNEQFF.

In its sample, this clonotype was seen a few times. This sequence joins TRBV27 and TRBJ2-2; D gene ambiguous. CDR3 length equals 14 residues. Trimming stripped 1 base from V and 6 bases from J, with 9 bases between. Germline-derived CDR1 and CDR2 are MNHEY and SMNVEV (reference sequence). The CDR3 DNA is TGTGCCAGCAGTTTATTATGGGAATCCGGGGAGCTGTTTTTT. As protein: CASSLLWESGELFF.

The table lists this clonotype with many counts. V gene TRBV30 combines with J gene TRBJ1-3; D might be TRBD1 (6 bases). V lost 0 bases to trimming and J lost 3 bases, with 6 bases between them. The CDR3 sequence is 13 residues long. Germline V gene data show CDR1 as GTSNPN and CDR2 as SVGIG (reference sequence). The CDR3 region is CAWSVQGGNTIYF. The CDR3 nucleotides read TGTGCCTGGAGTGTACAGGGTGGAAACACCATATATTTT. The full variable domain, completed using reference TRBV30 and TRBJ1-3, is SQTIHQWPATLVQPVGSPLSLECTVEGTSNPNLYWYRQAAGRGLQLLFYSVGIGQISSEVPQNLSASRPQDRQFILSSKKLLLSDSGFYLCAWSVQGGNTIYFGEGSWLTVV.

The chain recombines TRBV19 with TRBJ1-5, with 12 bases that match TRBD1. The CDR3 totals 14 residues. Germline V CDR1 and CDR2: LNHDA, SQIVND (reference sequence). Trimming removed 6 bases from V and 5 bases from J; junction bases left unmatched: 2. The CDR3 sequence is CASSGTGGYQPQHF. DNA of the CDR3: TGTGCCAGTAGCGGGACAGGGGGCTATCAGCCCCAGCATTTT.

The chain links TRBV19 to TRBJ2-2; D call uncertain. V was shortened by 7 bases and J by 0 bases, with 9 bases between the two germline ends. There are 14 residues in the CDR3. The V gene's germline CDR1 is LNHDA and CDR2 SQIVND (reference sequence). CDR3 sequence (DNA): TGTGCCAGTATGACCCCCACGAACACCGGGGAGCTGTTTTTT. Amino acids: CASMTPTNTGELFF.

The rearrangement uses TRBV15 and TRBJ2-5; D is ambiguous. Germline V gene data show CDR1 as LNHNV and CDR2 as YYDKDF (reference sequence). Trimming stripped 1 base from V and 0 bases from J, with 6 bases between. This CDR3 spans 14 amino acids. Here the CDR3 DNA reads TGTGCCACCAGCAGAGTTGGACACCAAGAGACCCAGTACTTC. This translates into CATSRVGHQETQYF.

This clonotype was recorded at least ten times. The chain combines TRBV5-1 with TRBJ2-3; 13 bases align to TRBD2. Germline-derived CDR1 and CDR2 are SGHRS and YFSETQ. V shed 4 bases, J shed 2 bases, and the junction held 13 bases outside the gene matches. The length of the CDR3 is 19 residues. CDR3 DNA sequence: TGCGCCAGCAGCCGTATACCATGGACTAGCGGGAGTTCCACAGATACGCAGTATTTT. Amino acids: CASSRIPWTSGSSTDTQYF.

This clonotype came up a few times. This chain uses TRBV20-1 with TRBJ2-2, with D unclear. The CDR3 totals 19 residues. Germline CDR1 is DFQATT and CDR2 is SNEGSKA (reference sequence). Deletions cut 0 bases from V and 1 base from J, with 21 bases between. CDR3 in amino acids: CSARDDVIAPGRNTGELFF. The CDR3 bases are TGCAGTGCTAGAGATGATGTGATAGCCCCCGGTAGGAACACCGGGGAGCTGTTTTTT.

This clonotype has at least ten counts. In nucleotides, the CDR3 is TGTGCCAGCAGTTTAAGGACAGTCACCTACGAGCAGTACTTC. It codes for CASSLRTVTYEQYF. The rearrangement joins TRBV28 to TRBJ2-7, with D perhaps TRBD1 (6 bases). Germline V CDR1 and CDR2: MDHEN, SYDVKM. Trimming took off 2 bases at V and 2 bases at J, with 10 bases between the two ends. CDR3 length: 14 residues.

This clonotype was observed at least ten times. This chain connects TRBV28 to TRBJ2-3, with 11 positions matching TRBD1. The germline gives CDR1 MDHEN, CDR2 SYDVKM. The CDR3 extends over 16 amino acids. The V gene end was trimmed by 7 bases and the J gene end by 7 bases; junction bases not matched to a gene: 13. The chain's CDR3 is CASNSAGTGGPNTQYF. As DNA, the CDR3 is TGTGCCAGCAATAGTGCCGGGACAGGGGGACCAAATACGCAGTATTTT.

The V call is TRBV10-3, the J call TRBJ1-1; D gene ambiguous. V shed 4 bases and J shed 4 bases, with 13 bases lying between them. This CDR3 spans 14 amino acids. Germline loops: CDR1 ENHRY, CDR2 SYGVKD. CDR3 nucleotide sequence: TGTGCCATCAGTGTGGTCGAAATTTCCACTGAAGCTTTCTTT. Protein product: CAISVVEISTEAFF.

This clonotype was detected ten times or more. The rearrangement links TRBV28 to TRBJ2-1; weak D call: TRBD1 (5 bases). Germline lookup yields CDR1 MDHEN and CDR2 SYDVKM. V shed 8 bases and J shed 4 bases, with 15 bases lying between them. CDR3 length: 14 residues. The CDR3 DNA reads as TGTGCCAGCGGGGCTTCAGGGTTGTACAATGAGCAGTTCTTC. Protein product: CASGASGLYNEQFF.

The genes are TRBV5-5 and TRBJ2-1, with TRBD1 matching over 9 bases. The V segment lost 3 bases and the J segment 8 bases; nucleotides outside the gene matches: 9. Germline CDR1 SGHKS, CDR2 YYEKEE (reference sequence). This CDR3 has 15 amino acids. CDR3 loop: CASSSGQGFSDEQFF. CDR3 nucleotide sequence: TGTGCCAGCAGCTCAGGACAGGGGTTTTCAGATGAGCAGTTCTTC.

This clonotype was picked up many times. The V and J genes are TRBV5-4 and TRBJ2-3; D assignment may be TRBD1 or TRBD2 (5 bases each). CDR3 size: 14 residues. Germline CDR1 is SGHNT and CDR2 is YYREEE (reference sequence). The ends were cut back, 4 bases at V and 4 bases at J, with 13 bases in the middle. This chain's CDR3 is CASSGTFRADTQYF. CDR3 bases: TGTGCCAGCAGCGGGACCTTCCGGGCAGATACGCAGTATTTT.

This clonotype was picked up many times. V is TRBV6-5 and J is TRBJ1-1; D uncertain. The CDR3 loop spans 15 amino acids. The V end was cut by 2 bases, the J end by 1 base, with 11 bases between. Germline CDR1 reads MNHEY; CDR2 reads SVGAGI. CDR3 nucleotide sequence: TGTGCCAGCAGTTACCTTGGACGGAAGAACACTGAAGCTTTCTTT. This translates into CASSYLGRKNTEAFF.

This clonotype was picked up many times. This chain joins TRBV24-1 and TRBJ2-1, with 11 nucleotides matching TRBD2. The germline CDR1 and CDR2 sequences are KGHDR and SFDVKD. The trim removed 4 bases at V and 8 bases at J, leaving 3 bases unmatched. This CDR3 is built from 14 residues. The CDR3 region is CATSDGLAGDEQFF. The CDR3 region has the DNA TGTGCCACCAGTGACGGACTAGCGGGCGATGAGCAGTTCTTC.

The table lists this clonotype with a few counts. The CDR3 is CSARDQGGRSYNSPLHF. The CDR3 coding sequence is TGCAGTGCTAGAGATCAGGGGGGGCGGTCCTATAATTCACCCCTCCACTTT. The rearrangement uses TRBV20-1 and TRBJ1-6; 7 bases fit TRBD1. The CDR3 runs 17 residues. V shed 0 bases, J shed 1 base, and the junction held 6 bases outside the gene matches. The germline V gene has CDR1 DFQATT and CDR2 SNEGSKA (reference sequence).

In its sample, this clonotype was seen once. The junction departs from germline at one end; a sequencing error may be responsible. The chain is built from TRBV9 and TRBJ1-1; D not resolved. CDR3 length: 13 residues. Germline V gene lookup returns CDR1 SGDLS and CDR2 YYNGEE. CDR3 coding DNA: TGTGCCAGCAGCGTAGTCAAGAACACTGAAGCTTCCTTT. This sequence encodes CASSVVKNTEASF.